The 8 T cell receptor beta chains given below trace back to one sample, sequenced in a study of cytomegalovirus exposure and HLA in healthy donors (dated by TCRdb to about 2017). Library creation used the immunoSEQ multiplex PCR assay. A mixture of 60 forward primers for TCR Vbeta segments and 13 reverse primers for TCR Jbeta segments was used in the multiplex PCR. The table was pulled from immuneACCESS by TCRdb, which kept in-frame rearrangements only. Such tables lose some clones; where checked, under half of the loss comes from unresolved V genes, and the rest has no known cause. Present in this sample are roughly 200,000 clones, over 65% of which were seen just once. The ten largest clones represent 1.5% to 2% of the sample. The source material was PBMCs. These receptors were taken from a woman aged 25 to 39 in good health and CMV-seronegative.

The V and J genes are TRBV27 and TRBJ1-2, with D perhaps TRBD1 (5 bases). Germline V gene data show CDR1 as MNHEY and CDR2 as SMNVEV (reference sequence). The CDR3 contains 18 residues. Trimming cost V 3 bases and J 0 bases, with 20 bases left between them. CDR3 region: CASSLEYGGSSSNYGYTF. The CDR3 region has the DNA TGTGCCAGCAGTTTGGAGTACGGGGGTTCTTCATCTAACTATGGCTACACCTTC.

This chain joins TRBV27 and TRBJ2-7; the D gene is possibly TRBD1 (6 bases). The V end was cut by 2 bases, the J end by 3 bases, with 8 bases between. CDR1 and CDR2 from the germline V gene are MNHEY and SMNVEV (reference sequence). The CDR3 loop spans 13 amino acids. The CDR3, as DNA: TGTGCCAGCAGTTTAAGGGGGAACTACGAGCAGTACTTC. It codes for CASSLRGNYEQYF.

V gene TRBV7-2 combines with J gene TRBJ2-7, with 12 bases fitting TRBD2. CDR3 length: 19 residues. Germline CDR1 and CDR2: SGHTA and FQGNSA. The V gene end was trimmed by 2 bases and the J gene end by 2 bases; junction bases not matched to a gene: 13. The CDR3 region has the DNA TGTGCCAGCAGCTTAAGCCGCGCTCCTAGCGGGAGGGGGCCCTACGAGCAGTACTTC. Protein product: CASSLSRAPSGRGPYEQYF.

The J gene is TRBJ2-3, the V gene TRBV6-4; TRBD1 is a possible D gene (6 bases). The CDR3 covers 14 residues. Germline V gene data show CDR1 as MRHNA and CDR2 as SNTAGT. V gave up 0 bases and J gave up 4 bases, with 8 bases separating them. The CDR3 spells CASSDSGGPDTQYF. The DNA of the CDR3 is TGTGCCAGCAGTGACTCTGGGGGCCCAGATACGCAGTATTTT.

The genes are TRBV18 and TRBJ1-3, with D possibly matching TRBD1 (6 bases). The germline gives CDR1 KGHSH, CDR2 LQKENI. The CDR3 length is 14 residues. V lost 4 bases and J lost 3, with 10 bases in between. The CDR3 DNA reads TGTGCCAGCTCACGGGGCAGGGGTGGAAACACCATATATTTT. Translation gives CASSRGRGGNTIYF.

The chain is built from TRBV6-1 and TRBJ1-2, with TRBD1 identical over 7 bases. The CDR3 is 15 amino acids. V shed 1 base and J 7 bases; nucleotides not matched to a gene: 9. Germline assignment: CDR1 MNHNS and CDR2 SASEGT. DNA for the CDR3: TGTGCCAGCAGTGAAGGGGATGACAGGGCGCGTGGCTACACCTTC. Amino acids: CASSEGDDRARGYTF.

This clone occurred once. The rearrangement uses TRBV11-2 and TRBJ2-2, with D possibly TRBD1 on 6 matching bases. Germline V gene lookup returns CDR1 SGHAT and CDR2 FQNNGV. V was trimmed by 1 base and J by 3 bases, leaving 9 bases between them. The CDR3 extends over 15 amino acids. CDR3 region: CASSLGTAYTGELFF. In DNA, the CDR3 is TGTGCCAGCAGCTTAGGGACAGCTTACACCGGGGAGCTGTTTTTT.

Here the CDR3 DNA reads TGTGCCAGCAGCGTAGAGGCGGGGGCTACTAACTATGGCTACACCTTC. Translation gives CASSVEAGATNYGYTF. The chain uses TRBV9 and TRBJ1-2, with TRBD1 as a possible D gene (6 bases). CDR1 and CDR2 (germline): SGDLS, YYNGEE. Trimming took off 0 bases at V and 0 bases at J, with 12 bases between the two ends. This CDR3 is built from 16 residues.